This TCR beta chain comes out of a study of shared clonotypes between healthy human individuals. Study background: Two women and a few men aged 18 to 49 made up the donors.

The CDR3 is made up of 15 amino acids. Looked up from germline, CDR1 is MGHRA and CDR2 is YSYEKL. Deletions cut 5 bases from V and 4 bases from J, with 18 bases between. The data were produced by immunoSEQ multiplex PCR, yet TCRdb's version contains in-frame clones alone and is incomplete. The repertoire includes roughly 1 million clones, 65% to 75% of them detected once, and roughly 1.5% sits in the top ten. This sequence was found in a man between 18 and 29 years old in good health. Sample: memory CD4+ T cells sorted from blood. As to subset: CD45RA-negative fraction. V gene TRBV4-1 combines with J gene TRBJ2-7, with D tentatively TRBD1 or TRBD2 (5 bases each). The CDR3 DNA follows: TGCGCCAGCAGCGTAAGACCTTTAGAGGGGTACGAGCAGTACTTC. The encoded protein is CASSVRPLEGYEQYF.